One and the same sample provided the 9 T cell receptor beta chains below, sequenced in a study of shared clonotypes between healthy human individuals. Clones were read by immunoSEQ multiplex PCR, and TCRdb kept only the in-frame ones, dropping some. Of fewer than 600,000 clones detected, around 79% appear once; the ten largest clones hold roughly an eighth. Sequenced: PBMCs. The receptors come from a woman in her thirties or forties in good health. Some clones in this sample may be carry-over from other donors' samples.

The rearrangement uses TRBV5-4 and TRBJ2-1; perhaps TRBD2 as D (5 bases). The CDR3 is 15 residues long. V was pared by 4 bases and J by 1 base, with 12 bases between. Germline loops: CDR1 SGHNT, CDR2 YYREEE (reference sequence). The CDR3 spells CASSADSGSYNEQFF. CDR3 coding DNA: TGTGCCAGCAGCGCGGATTCGGGGTCCTACAATGAGCAGTTCTTC.

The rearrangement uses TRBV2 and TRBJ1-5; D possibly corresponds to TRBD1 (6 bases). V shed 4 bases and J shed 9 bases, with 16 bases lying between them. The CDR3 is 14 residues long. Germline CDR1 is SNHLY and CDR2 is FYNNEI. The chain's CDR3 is CASSGQAEYGPQHF. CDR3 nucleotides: TGTGCCAGCAGTGGACAGGCCGAATATGGGCCCCAGCATTTT.

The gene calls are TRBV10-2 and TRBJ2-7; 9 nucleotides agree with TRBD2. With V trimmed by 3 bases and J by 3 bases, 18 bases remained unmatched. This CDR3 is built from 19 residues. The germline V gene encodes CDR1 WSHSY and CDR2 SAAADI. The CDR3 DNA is TGCGCCAGCAGTGACGGGCTAGCGGGACCGGTCTTACCGAACTACGAGCAGTACTTC. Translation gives CASSDGLAGPVLPNYEQYF.

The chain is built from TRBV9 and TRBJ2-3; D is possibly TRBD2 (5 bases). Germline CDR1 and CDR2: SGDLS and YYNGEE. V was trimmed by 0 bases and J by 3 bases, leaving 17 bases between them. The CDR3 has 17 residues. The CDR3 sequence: CASSVGRGAAGTDTQYF. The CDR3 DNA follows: TGTGCCAGCAGCGTAGGACGCGGAGCGGCGGGTACAGATACGCAGTATTTT.

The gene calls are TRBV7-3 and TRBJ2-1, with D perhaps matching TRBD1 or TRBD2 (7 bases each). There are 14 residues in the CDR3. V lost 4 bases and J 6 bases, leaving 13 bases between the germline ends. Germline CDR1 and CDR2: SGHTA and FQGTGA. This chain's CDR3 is CASSSGGGPNEQFF. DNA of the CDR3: TGTGCCAGCAGCTCAGGGGGGGGCCCCAATGAGCAGTTCTTC.

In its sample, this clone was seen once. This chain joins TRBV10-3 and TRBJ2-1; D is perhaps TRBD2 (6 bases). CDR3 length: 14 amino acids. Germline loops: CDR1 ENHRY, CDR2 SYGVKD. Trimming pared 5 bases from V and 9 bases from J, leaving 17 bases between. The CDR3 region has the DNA TGTGCCATCAGTACTCGGGAGAATCATGTTGAGCAGTTCTTC. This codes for CAISTRENHVEQFF.

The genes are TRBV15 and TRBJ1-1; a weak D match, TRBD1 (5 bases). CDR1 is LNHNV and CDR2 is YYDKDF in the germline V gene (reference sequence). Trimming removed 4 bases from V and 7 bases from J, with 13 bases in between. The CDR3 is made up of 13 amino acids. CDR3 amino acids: CATSKVTGGEAFF. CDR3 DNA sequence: TGTGCCACCAGCAAGGTTACGGGGGGTGAAGCTTTCTTT.

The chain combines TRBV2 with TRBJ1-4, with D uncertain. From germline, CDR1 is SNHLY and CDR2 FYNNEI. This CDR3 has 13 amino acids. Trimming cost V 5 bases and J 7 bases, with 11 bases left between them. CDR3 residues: CASSPENSEKLFF. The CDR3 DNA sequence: TGTGCCAGCAGTCCAGAGAACTCTGAAAAACTGTTTTTT.

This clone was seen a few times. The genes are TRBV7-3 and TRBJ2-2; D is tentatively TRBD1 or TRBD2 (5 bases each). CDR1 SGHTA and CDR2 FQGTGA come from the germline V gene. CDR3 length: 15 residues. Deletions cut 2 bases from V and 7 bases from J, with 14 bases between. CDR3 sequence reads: CASSLEGRSDGELFF. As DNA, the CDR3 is TGTGCCAGCAGCTTAGAGGGGAGATCCGACGGGGAGCTGTTTTTT.